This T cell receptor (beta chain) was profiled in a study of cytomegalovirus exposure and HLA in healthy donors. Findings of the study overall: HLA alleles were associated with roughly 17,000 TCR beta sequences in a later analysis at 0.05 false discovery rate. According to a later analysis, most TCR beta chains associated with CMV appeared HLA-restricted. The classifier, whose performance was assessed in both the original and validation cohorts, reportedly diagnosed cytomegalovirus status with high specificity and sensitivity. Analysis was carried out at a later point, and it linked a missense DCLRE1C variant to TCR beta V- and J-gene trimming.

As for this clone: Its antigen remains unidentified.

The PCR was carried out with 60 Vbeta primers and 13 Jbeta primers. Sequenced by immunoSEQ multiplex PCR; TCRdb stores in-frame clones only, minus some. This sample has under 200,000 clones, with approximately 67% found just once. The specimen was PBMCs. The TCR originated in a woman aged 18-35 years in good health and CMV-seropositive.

This chain's CDR3 is CASSRRGTGNDQPQHF. The DNA of the CDR3 is TGTGCCAGCAGCCGGCGGGGGACAGGGAACGATCAGCCCCAGCATTTT. The rearrangement links TRBV5-5 to TRBJ1-5; 9 bases are a match to TRBD1. This CDR3 has 16 amino acids. The germline V gene encodes CDR1 SGHKS and CDR2 YYEKEE (reference sequence). V was clipped by 4 bases and J by 5 bases; unmatched bases: 10.